These T cell receptor beta chains were read from a single sample in a study of T cells in Graves' hyperthyroidism and ophthalmopathy. One entry per CDR3 protein, called by TCRdb with MiXCR from the multiplex PCR reads. Seen here are around 690,000 distinct CDR3 sequences, 17% observed once, and the top ten hold roughly a sixth. Sequencing was carried out using blood. The receptors here all came from a man aged 45-65 years with Graves' hyperthyroidism. CDR3s include the opening cysteine and the closing phenylalanine or tryptophan. The D gene is left open where the match is weak. The size entry is marked missing in some rows and otherwise reads once, few, many or a size class.

DNA	CDR3	D	J	V	size
TGTGCCACCAGCGAGGACAACAGAGGTACGGCGGGATGGCAGTACTTC	CATSEDNRGTAGWQYF	.	TRBJ2-7	TRBV15	.
TGTGCCAGCAGCTCAAATGAAAAACTGTTTTTT	CASSSNEKLFF	.	TRBJ1-4	TRBV11-2	many
TGTGCCAGCAGCTTAGGAGCAGGGATCGGGGAGCTGTTTTTT	CASSLGAGIGELFF	.	TRBJ2-2	TRBV13	.
TGTGCCATCAGACCGGGACAGCCTAATTCACCCCTCCACTTT	CAIRPGQPNSPLHF	TRBD1	TRBJ1-6	TRBV10-3	few
TGTGCCAGCAGCTTAGGGCCGGGAGGGACTGGCTACACCTTC	CASSLGPGGTGYTF	.	TRBJ1-2	TRBV7-9	.
TGTGCCAGCAGTTTATCGATTCGGGACAGGTTAACCGGGGAGCTGTTTTTT	CASSLSIRDRLTGELFF	TRBD1	TRBJ2-2	TRBV27	few
TGTGCCAGCAGCTTAGTCCCAGACACCTACGAGCAGTACTTC	CASSLVPDTYEQYF	.	TRBJ2-7	TRBV7-9	.
TGTGCCAGCAGTGAGGGAATAGCCAAAAACATTCAGTACTTC	CASSEGIAKNIQYF	.	TRBJ2-4	TRBV2	many
TGCGCCAGCAGCCACGGGACTAGCGGGAGAAATGAGCAGTTCTTC	CASSHGTSGRNEQFF	TRBD2	TRBJ2-1	TRBV5-1	many
TGCGCCAGCAGCTTGGTGGGGACAGGCCAAGAGACCCAGTACTTC	CASSLVGTGQETQYF	TRBD1	TRBJ2-5	TRBV5-1	many
TGTGCCAACCGACAGGGGGCTGAACTGTTTTTT	CANRQGAELFF	TRBD1	TRBJ1-4	TRBV2	many
TGTGCCAGCAGTAAACAGGGACCGGGCGCCTACGAGCAGTACTTC	CASSKQGPGAYEQYF	.	TRBJ2-7	TRBV6-1	few
TGTGCCACCAGTGACCCCGCCGGGCAGGGTCCCTACGAGCAGTACTTC	CATSDPAGQGPYEQYF	.	TRBJ2-7	TRBV24-1	.
TGCAGTGCTGTGAAAGCGGGAGGAAACGAGCAGTACTTC	CSAVKAGGNEQYF	TRBD2	TRBJ2-7	TRBV20-1	few
TGTGCCAGCAGCCCCGGTTGGGGACGAGACACAGATACGCAGTATTTT	CASSPGWGRDTDTQYF	.	TRBJ2-3	TRBV7-9	few
TGTGCCAGCTCACCGATTGATGGCCCCGGCCAGCCCCAGCATTTT	CASSPIDGPGQPQHF	.	TRBJ1-5	TRBV18	few
TGTGCCTGCAGGGGGCTTGGGTACACCGGGGAGCTGTTTTTT	CACRGLGYTGELFF	TRBD1	TRBJ2-2	TRBV30	many
TGTGCCAGCAGTTTGGTGTACTACGAGCAGTACTTC	CASSLVYYEQYF	.	TRBJ2-7	TRBV12-3/TRBV12-4	many
TGTGCCAGCAGTTTATCGGCTAGGCGGGCCTACGAGCAGTACTTC	CASSLSARRAYEQYF	.	TRBJ2-7	TRBV27	many
TGCGCCAGCAGCTTGCGGCCAGCGGGAGGGCTACACACCGGGGAGCTGTTTTTT	CASSLRPAGGLHTGELFF	TRBD2	TRBJ2-2	TRBV5-1	.
TGCGCCAGCAGCCCGGGACAGGGTAGGACCCCAGGAAGATGGACCTTC	CASSPGQGRTPGRWTF	TRBD1	TRBJ1-2	TRBV11-2	once
TGCGCCAGCAGCTCTAGCGGGAGAGACGATACGCAGTATTTT	CASSSSGRDDTQYF	TRBD2	TRBJ2-3	TRBV5-1	.
TGCGCCAGCAGCTCATTCGGGCTAGCTGAAATCGAAGAGACCCAGTACTTC	CASSSFGLAEIEETQYF	.	TRBJ2-5	TRBV5-1	many
TGCAGCCATACGGGACAGGGGAAGTACGAGCAGTACTTC	CSHTGQGKYEQYF	TRBD1	TRBJ2-7	TRBV29-1	.
TGTGCCAGCGGTGGACTTGGCTACACCTTC	CASGGLGYTF	.	TRBJ1-2	TRBV27	.
TGTGCCAGCAGTTCAACTACAGGGGTCTCTAACTATGGCTACACCTTC	CASSSTTGVSNYGYTF	TRBD1	TRBJ1-2	TRBV27	few
TGTGCCAGCACCGGGCGCGGGACAGGGAGCCGACCCTATGGCTACACCTTC	CASTGRGTGSRPYGYTF	TRBD1	TRBJ1-2	TRBV6-1	.
TGCAGCGTTGAACCTTCTTGGGGGCTGGGCTACACCTTC	CSVEPSWGLGYTF	.	TRBJ1-2	TRBV29-1	few
TGCAGCGTTGAAACGGCGGGAGATTTAGATACGCAGTATTTT	CSVETAGDLDTQYF	TRBD2	TRBJ2-3	TRBV29-1	few
TGTGCCAGCAGTTCCGTGTGGGATAGCACAGATACGCAGTATTTT	CASSSVWDSTDTQYF	.	TRBJ2-3	TRBV6-2/TRBV6-3	.
TGTGCCAGCAGCCTGCGACAGGCGGGACAGACCCAGTACTTC	CASSLRQAGQTQYF	.	TRBJ2-5	TRBV3-1	many
TGTGCCAGCAGCTTAGCGTCCAGCGGACTTAGCATAGATACGCAGTATTTT	CASSLASSGLSIDTQYF	.	TRBJ2-3	TRBV7-6	.
TGTGCCAGCAGCCAGAGCAGCCAAGAGACCCAGTACTTC	CASSQSSQETQYF	.	TRBJ2-5	TRBV28	many
TGCAGCGTTGAACGAGGGGAAGCTAACTATGGCTACACCTTC	CSVERGEANYGYTF	.	TRBJ1-2	TRBV29-1	few
TGCAGTGCCGACGACAGGGGGCGCTTCTATAATTCACCCCTCCACTTT	CSADDRGRFYNSPLHF	TRBD1	TRBJ1-6	TRBV20-1	.
TGTGCCAGCAGTCTAGCGGTCTCCTACAATGAGCAGTTCTTC	CASSLAVSYNEQFF	TRBD2	TRBJ2-1	TRBV2	many
TGTGCCAGCAGTTTTAAAAGGACAGGGGGCGACTCCGGGGAGCTGTTTTTT	CASSFKRTGGDSGELFF	TRBD1	TRBJ2-2	TRBV11-3	many
TGTGCCAGCAGCTTAGCAGGGTTCGACGAGCAGTACTTC	CASSLAGFDEQYF	.	TRBJ2-7	TRBV7-8	few
TGTGCCAGCAGATCGCTCGGACTAGCGGGAGATCGAGATACGCAGTATTTT	CASRSLGLAGDRDTQYF	TRBD2	TRBJ2-3	TRBV7-8	few
TGTGCCAGCAGTTCCCAAGGACTAGCGAGTCGTACCAAAAACATTCAGTACTTC	CASSSQGLASRTKNIQYF	TRBD2	TRBJ2-4	TRBV28	few
TGTGCCAGCAGTGAAACAGAGACCCAGTACTTC	CASSETETQYF	.	TRBJ2-5	TRBV6-1	many
TGTGCCAGCAGCCAACAGGGGCTTTCTGAAAAACTGTTTTTT	CASSQQGLSEKLFF	.	TRBJ1-4	TRBV3-1	many
TGTGCCAGCACCGGGGACAACTATAATTCACCCCTCCACTTT	CASTGDNYNSPLHF	.	TRBJ1-6	TRBV5-5	many
TGTGCCAGCACCAGGGCGGGCCTAAACACTGAAGCTTTCTTT	CASTRAGLNTEAFF	.	TRBJ1-1	TRBV6-1	few
TGTGCCAGTGATGCCGGGGGGAGAGGCACTGAAGCTTTCTTT	CASDAGGRGTEAFF	.	TRBJ1-1	TRBV19	many
TGTGCCAGCAGCCCCTTGACAGGGTTGCCCCAAGAGACCCAGTACTTC	CASSPLTGLPQETQYF	TRBD1	TRBJ2-5	TRBV3-1	many
TGTGCCACCAGTGTGGCGGGGCAACGGGGCACAGATACGCAGTATTTT	CATSVAGQRGTDTQYF	.	TRBJ2-3	TRBV24-1	few
TGTGCCACCAGTGATTCAGGGGTCTTCGGAAACACCATATATTTT	CATSDSGVFGNTIYF	.	TRBJ1-3	TRBV24-1	few
TGTGCCACCAGTGATTTGAGGGGGGGCACTGAAGCTTTCTTT	CATSDLRGGTEAFF	.	TRBJ1-1	TRBV24-1	.
TGCAGTGCTAGAGTTCTAGCGGGAGGCGTTCTTGATACGCAGTATTTT	CSARVLAGGVLDTQYF	TRBD2	TRBJ2-3	TRBV20-1	.
TGTGCCAGCAGTTCCTCCGGGGAATCGAAGCAGTACTTC	CASSSSGESKQYF	.	TRBJ2-7	TRBV27	.
TGTGCCAGCAGTGGAAGGACAGCGGGCGGGGAGCTGTTTTTT	CASSGRTAGGELFF	.	TRBJ2-2	TRBV27	many
TGTGCCAGCAGCGTAGACCCCACAGATACGCAGTATTTT	CASSVDPTDTQYF	.	TRBJ2-3	TRBV9	few
TGTGCCAGCAGTGAAAGCTTTCCCTACAATGAGCAGTTCTTC	CASSESFPYNEQFF	.	TRBJ2-1	TRBV25-1	.